The entry below describes one T cell receptor (beta chain). Its antigen is not identified. This entry comes from a study of vaccination and CD4 T cells after COVID-19. Study-level information: Diagnosis preceded the drawing of post-COVID samples by a median approximately 110 days (range 35 to 161). Study-wide findings and caveats: Early post-infection timepoints were missing, and relatively few convalescent patients were studied. It was found that, in convalescent patients, 304 of 307 vaccine-specific clones were spike mono-reactive.

Stated treatment: approximately nine-day PBMC culture with coronavirus spike peptide pools or control peptides (ViraFEST assay). This CDR3 contains 15 residues. CDR1 MNHEY and CDR2 SMNVEV come from the germline V gene (reference sequence). The V gene lost 3 bases and the J gene lost 2 bases, with 11 bases spanning the gap. Oncomine TCR Beta short-read sequencing was applied to DNA from cultured CD4+ T cells. Cultures of CD4+ T cells served as the source for extracting genomic DNA. TCRdb re-called the PCR reads with MiXCR, one entry per CDR3 protein. The sample lists 14,000 to 15,000 distinct CDR3 sequences; roughly 73% were seen once.

The gene calls are TRBV27 and TRBJ2-1; D possibly corresponds to TRBD2 (6 bases). The clonotype originates from a human donor who had recovered from COVID-19. Sequencing input: CD4+ T cells from blood, cultured in vitro. Here the CDR3 reads CASSLSSGPYNEQFF. CDR3 coding DNA: TGTGCCAGCAGTTTGAGTAGCGGCCCCTACAATGAGCAGTTCTTC.